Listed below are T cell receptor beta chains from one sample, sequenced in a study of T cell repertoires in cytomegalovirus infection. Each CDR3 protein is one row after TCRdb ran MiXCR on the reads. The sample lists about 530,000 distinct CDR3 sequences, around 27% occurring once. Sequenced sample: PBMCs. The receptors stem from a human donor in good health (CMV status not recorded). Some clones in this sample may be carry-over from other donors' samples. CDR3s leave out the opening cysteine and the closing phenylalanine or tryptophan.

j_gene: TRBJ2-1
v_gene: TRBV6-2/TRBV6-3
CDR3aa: ASSLKWTEQF

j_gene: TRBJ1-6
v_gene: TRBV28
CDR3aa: ASSLASSYNSPLH

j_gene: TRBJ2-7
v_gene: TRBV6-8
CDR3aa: ASSYSRGADVYEQY

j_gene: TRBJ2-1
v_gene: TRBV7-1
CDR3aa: ASTSSGTSYNEQF

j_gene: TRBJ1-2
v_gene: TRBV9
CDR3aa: ASSVVGGGGYT

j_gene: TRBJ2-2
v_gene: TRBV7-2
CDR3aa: ASSLRLQTGAGELF

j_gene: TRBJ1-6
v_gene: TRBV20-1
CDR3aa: SARKAGRAESPLH

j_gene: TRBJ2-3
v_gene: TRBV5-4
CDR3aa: ASSQGREDTQY

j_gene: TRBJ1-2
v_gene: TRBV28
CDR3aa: ASSYRGQGAYGYT

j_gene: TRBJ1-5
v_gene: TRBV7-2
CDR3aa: ASSLDYSNQPQH

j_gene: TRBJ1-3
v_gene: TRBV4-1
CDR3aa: ASSQDRGRSGNTIY

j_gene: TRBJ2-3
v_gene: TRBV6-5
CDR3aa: ASSKGGGRY

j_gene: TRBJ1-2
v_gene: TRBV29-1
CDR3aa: SVQQDSRRGYT

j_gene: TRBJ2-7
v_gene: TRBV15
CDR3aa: ATSSRTGGIDEQY

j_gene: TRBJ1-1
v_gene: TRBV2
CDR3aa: ASRRAF

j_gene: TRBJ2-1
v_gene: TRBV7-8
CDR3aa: ASTAWGGRVGSYNEQF

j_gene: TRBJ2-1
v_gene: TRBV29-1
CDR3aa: SVEDRDARFNEQF

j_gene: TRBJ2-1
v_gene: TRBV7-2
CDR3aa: ASSLVRGEQF

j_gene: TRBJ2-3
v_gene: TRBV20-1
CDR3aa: SARDGSGFTDTQY

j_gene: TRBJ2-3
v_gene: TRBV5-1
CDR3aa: ASSLSLAGSVTDTQY

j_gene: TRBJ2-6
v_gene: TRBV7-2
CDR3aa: ASSFSRFGSGANVLT